The T cell receptor beta chain described here comes from a study of blood T cells in healthy people across ages. Each donor was a healthy Caucasian individual from Russia, aged roughly 6 to 100. Turning to this clonotype: Antigen specificity is unknown.

Study conclusions and caveats: With age, beta diversity per million T cells declined roughly linearly, significantly by 40.

A sample-barcoded 5' primer and a J-beta primer mix were used in a second PCR of roughly 6 to 12 cycles. A minimum of 2.5 million CDR3-containing paired-end reads was obtained for each sample. MiXCR was run by TCRdb on the 5' RACE reads, yielding one entry per CDR3 protein. The table includes over a million distinct CDR3 sequences, around 39% detected once. The source is a woman younger than 35 in good health. Input material: blood.

The CDR3 DNA follows: TGTGCCAGCAGCTTAGGCCCCGGACACAATGAGCAGTTCTTC. Protein sequence: CASSLGPGHNEQFF. The V call is TRBV7-8, the J call TRBJ2-1; D gene uncertain. V gave up 1 base and J gave up 5 bases, with 9 bases separating them. Germline V gene data show CDR1 as SGHVS and CDR2 as FQNEAQ. This CDR3 is 14 amino acids long.